These 18 T cell receptor beta chains were sequenced from one sample in a study of T-cell reconstitution after alpha-beta-depleted transplantation in children. Using unique molecular identifiers, the investigators prepared the TCRbeta library. One entry per CDR3 protein, called by TCRdb with MiXCR from the PCR reads. The repertoire holds hundreds of thousands of distinct CDR3 sequences, with around 15% as singletons. The starting material was PBMCs, mostly from graft donor cells, obtained 360 days after TCRalphabeta/CD19-depleted stem cell transplant. The receptor source for this set is a male patient between 2 and 9 years old who had a stem cell transplant for acute lymphoblastic leukemia, so the T cells may come from the graft donor.

This clonotype was counted a few times. The chain is built from TRBV6-1 and TRBJ2-7, with 10 bases lining up with TRBD2. V dropped 7 bases and J dropped 0; count of bases not matched to a gene: 6. The germline CDR1 and CDR2 sequences are MNHNS and SASEGT. The CDR3 loop spans 15 amino acids. The CDR3 reads CASNPIAGGSYEQYF. The CDR3 DNA reads TGTGCCAGCAACCCTATAGCGGGAGGCTCCTACGAGCAGTACTTC.

On this clonotype itself: At one end, the junction sequence differs from germline, possibly due to a read error. The rearrangement links TRBV5-4 to TRBJ2-1; weak D call: TRBD1 (5 bases). Germline CDR1 reads SGHNT; CDR2 reads YYREEE (reference sequence). There are 12 residues in the CDR3. CDR3 sequence (DNA): TGTGCCAGCAGCTTTGGGGCAAATGAACAGTTCTTC. Translation: CASSFGANEQFF.

This clonotype showed up just a few times. The gene calls are TRBV30 and TRBJ2-7; D might be TRBD1 (6 bases). V shed 5 bases and J shed 3 bases, with 8 bases lying between them. The CDR3 runs 11 residues. The germline CDR1 and CDR2 sequences are GTSNPN and SVGIG (reference sequence). The CDR3 region is CAWGQIYEQYF. The CDR3 DNA is TGTGCCTGGGGACAGATCTACGAGCAGTACTTC.

This clonotype appeared a few times. The rearrangement links TRBV9 to TRBJ2-2, with D possibly called TRBD1 or TRBD2 (5 bases each). This CDR3 contains 14 residues. V was cut by 2 bases and J by 6 bases, with 11 bases left in between. Germline loops: CDR1 SGDLS, CDR2 YYNGEE. CDR3 region: CASSVGPEAGELFF. The CDR3 region has the DNA TGTGCCAGCAGCGTGGGACCCGAGGCCGGGGAGCTGTTTTTT.

The CDR3, as DNA: TGTGCCAGCAGCTTGGCGGGAGGAAACGGTGAGCAGTTCTTC. Amino acids: CASSLAGGNGEQFF. The gene calls are TRBV12-3 or TRBV12-4 and TRBJ2-1; 8 nucleotides match TRBD2. Trimming removed 6 bases from V and 9 bases from J; junction bases left unmatched: 10. This CDR3 has 14 amino acids.

This clonotype was counted between two and nine times. The V call is TRBV29-1, the J call TRBJ2-1, with 14 bases that match TRBD2. The CDR3 length is 15 residues. CDR1 is SQVTM, CDR2 ANQGSEA, per germline. V lost 3 bases, J lost 6 bases, and 4 bases stayed unmatched. The CDR3 protein is CSVDGLAGGLNEQFF. In nucleotides, the CDR3 is TGCAGCGTTGACGGACTAGCGGGAGGCCTCAATGAGCAGTTCTTC.

Many counts were recorded for this clonotype. The J gene is TRBJ1-5, the V gene TRBV6-5; a possible D gene is TRBD1 (5 bases). Per the germline V gene, CDR1 is MNHEY and CDR2 is SVGAGI. The CDR3 is 16 residues long. Trimming took 5 bases from V and 4 from J, leaving 18 bases between them. CDR3 in DNA: TGTGCCAGCAGTCCCTCCAGTCAGGGCGGGAATCAGCCCCAGCATTTT. It is translated as CASSPSSQGGNQPQHF.

This clonotype appeared a few times. This rearrangement joins TRBV29-1 to TRBJ2-7, with TRBD1 matching over 11 bases. This CDR3 region has 14 residues. Per germline, CDR1 SQVTM and CDR2 ANQGSEA. Trimming removed 6 bases from V and 3 bases from J; junction bases left unmatched: 7. CDR3 region: CSVEMGTGGYEQYF. The CDR3 DNA reads TGCAGCGTGGAAATGGGGACAGGGGGCTACGAGCAGTACTTC.

The rearrangement links TRBV5-5 to TRBJ2-7; a weak D match, TRBD2 (6 bases). V was cut by 4 bases and J by 4 bases, with 21 bases left in between. The germline gives CDR1 SGHKS, CDR2 YYEKEE (reference sequence). This CDR3 contains 16 residues. The CDR3 protein is CASSAALGAGGYEQYF. The CDR3 region has the DNA TGTGCCAGCAGCGCAGCCCTGGGCGCTGGGGGGTACGAGCAGTACTTC.

This clonotype was detected only a few times. The chain joins TRBV6-1 to TRBJ2-1, with a possible D match to TRBD1 (6 bases). This CDR3 comprises 15 residues. Trimming shortened V by 6 bases and J by 0 bases, and 12 bases separated the two germline ends. The germline gives CDR1 MNHNS, CDR2 SASEGT. CDR3 sequence (DNA): TGTGCCAGCAGCGGACAGCCTAGCTCCTACAATGAGCAGTTCTTC. Residues: CASSGQPSSYNEQFF.

The V and J genes are TRBV11-3 and TRBJ2-1; possibly TRBD2 for D (6 bases). V was pared by 0 bases and J by 10 bases, with 16 bases between. Per the germline V gene, CDR1 is SGHNT and CDR2 is YENEEA. CDR3 length equals 15 residues. DNA of the CDR3: TGTGCCAGCAGCTTAGAAATGGGTCGCGGGAACGAGCAGTTCTTC. Encoded protein: CASSLEMGRGNEQFF.

The chain uses TRBV6-5 and TRBJ2-1; 7 nucleotides match TRBD2. Germline CDR1 and CDR2: MNHEY and SVGAGI. After removal of 2 bases from V and 8 bases from J, the junction contained 9 bases not matched to a gene. This CDR3 is built from 15 residues. The CDR3, as DNA: TGTGCCAGCAGTTACGGGAGCGGGATGGGCGATGAGCAGTTCTTC. Its protein product is CASSYGSGMGDEQFF.

This rearrangement joins TRBV4-3 to TRBJ1-4; perhaps TRBD1 as D (5 bases). The CDR3 has 15 residues. The germline V gene has CDR1 LGHNA and CDR2 YSLEER. The V gene lost 0 bases and the J gene lost 9 bases, with 14 bases spanning the gap. CDR3 coding DNA: TGCGCCAGCAGCCAAGATAGGACGAACAGGCAAAAACTGTTTTTT. It is translated as CASSQDRTNRQKLFF.

The J gene is TRBJ2-5, the V gene TRBV5-1; 8 bases map to TRBD1. Losses at the gene ends were 2 bases for V and 2 bases for J; bases not matched to a gene: 8. There are 16 residues in the CDR3. Germline values: CDR1 SGHRS, CDR2 YFSETQ. For the CDR3, the DNA is TGCGCCAGCAGCTTTTGGGCAGGGGGCTTACAAGAGACCCAGTACTTC. It encodes CASSFWAGGLQETQYF.

This clonotype was found a few times. The V and J genes are TRBV4-2 and TRBJ2-7; D uncertain. This CDR3 region has 15 residues. The ends were cut back, 1 base at V and 0 bases at J, with 10 bases in the middle. CDR1 LGHNA and CDR2 YNFKEQ come from the germline V gene. This CDR3 reads CASSQVKVHSYEQYF. The CDR3 bases are TGTGCCAGCAGCCAAGTAAAGGTCCACTCCTACGAGCAGTACTTC.

The chain carries TRBV5-6 and TRBJ2-4; TRBD2 is a possible D gene (6 bases). Germline CDR1 reads SGHDT; CDR2 reads YYEEEE. This CDR3 is 16 amino acids long. V gave up 1 base and J gave up 0 bases, with 11 bases separating them. CDR3 nucleotide sequence: TGTGCCAGCAGCTTGTGGGGGGAGCTAGCCAAAAACATTCAGTACTTC. This codes for CASSLWGELAKNIQYF.

The chain combines TRBV9 with TRBJ2-1; 15 bases align to TRBD2. The CDR3 length is 16 residues. V trimming: 3 bases; J trimming: 12 bases; junction bases outside the gene matches: 10. CDR1 and CDR2 (germline): SGDLS, YYNGEE. The CDR3, as DNA: TGTGCCAGCAGCGCCGGGACTAGCGGGAGGATGGAAGGGCAGTTCTTC. Residues: CASSAGTSGRMEGQFF.

This clonotype was seen many times. The rearrangement uses TRBV7-9 and TRBJ2-5; 8 bases line up with TRBD2. This CDR3 region has 15 residues. The trim removed 0 bases at V and 1 base at J, leaving 1 base unmatched. Germline V lookup: CDR1 SEHNR, CDR2 FQNEAQ (reference sequence). Here the CDR3 reads CASSLAGRVQETQYF. For the CDR3, the DNA is TGTGCCAGCAGCTTAGCCGGGAGGGTCCAAGAGACCCAGTACTTC.